This T cell receptor beta chain comes out of a study of T cell changes during pregnancy in multiple sclerosis. With 5 bases clipped from V and 4 bases from J, the junction kept 9 bases outside the gene matches. The CDR3 runs 15 residues. CDR1 is SGHVS and CDR2 is FQNEAQ in the germline V gene. Generated by immunoSEQ multiplex PCR, the TCRdb table keeps only in-frame clones and is missing some. Among some 23,000 clones listed, about 89% were seen once. Source: CD8+ T cells from peripheral blood mononuclear cells, taken in the first trimester of pregnancy. This sequence originates from a female donor in good health, enrolled as a control in a pregnancy study. This rearrangement joins TRBV7-8 to TRBJ2-3; the match to TRBD1 covers 7 bases. In DNA, the CDR3 is TGTGCCAGCAGCCTGGGACAGACTAAGGCAGATACGCAGTATTTT. Residues: CASSLGQTKADTQYF.